The rows below give T cell receptor beta chains drawn from one sample of a study of blood T cell repertoires in COVID-19. Sequencing was performed with immunoSEQ multiplex PCR; in TCRdb, only in-frame clones are kept and a portion is missing. The sample has about 140,000 clones; roughly 80% are singletons. The specimen was peripheral blood. Every receptor here comes from a man in his fifties or sixties with acute or convalescent COVID-19. Both conserved end residues are part of each CDR3. A D gene is named only where the DNA matches it firmly. Clone size is not always given. Where it is, it says once, few, many or a class for expanded clones.

abundance: -
d_gene: -
j_gene: TRBJ1-5
v_gene: TRBV2
CDR3aa: CASSAGGDQPQHF
CDR3nt: TGTGCCAGCAGCGCCGGGGGTGATCAGCCCCAGCATTTT

abundance: -
d_gene: -
j_gene: TRBJ1-1
v_gene: TRBV28
CDR3aa: CASRPWAGTEAFF
CDR3nt: TGTGCCAGCAGACCTTGGGCCGGCACTGAAGCTTTCTTT

abundance: once
d_gene: -
j_gene: TRBJ1-2
v_gene: TRBV9
CDR3aa: CASSVGLGSTALYGYTF
CDR3nt: TGTGCCAGCAGCGTAGGTTTAGGGAGCACGGCTCTCTATGGCTACACCTTC

abundance: few
d_gene: -
j_gene: TRBJ1-2
v_gene: TRBV19
CDR3aa: CASSQGYGYTF
CDR3nt: TGTGCCAGTAGTCAGGGCTATGGCTACACCTTC

abundance: -
d_gene: -
j_gene: TRBJ1-2
v_gene: TRBV14
CDR3aa: CASSQERGAQGYTF
CDR3nt: TGTGCCAGCAGCCAAGAGCGGGGGGCGCAGGGCTACACCTTC

abundance: once
d_gene: -
j_gene: TRBJ1-1
v_gene: TRBV7-9
CDR3aa: CASSLRQMNTEAFF
CDR3nt: TGTGCCAGCAGCCTGCGGCAGATGAACACTGAAGCTTTCTTT

abundance: -
d_gene: TRBD1
j_gene: TRBJ2-5
v_gene: TRBV2
CDR3aa: CASSEARRGLETQYF
CDR3nt: TGTGCCAGCAGTGAAGCGCGCAGGGGGCTAGAGACCCAGTACTTC

abundance: few
d_gene: -
j_gene: TRBJ1-2
v_gene: TRBV20-1
CDR3aa: CSASIRTPTDGYTF
CDR3nt: TGCAGTGCTAGTATCCGGACACCCACGGATGGCTACACCTTC

abundance: once
d_gene: TRBD1
j_gene: TRBJ2-3
v_gene: TRBV5-1
CDR3aa: CASSLTGGNTDTQYF
CDR3nt: TGCGCCAGCAGCTTGACAGGGGGCAACACAGATACGCAGTATTTT

abundance: -
d_gene: -
j_gene: TRBJ1-1
v_gene: TRBV19
CDR3aa: CASSKGSEAFF
CDR3nt: TGTGCCAGTAGTAAGGGGTCTGAAGCTTTCTTT

abundance: -
d_gene: -
j_gene: TRBJ1-3
v_gene: TRBV6-6
CDR3aa: CASSYSRATSGNTIYF
CDR3nt: TGTGCCAGCAGTTACTCGCGGGCTACGAGTGGAAACACCATATATTTT

abundance: few
d_gene: -
j_gene: TRBJ1-3
v_gene: TRBV25-1
CDR3aa: CASSRGLSSGNTIYF
CDR3nt: TGTGCCAGCAGTAGGGGACTGAGCTCTGGAAACACCATATATTTT

abundance: few
d_gene: -
j_gene: TRBJ1-3
v_gene: TRBV3-1/TRBV3-2
CDR3aa: CASSQDQENGVPRIYF
CDR3nt: TGTGCCAGCAGCCAAGACCAGGAGAACGGGGTACCCCGCATATATTTT

abundance: -
d_gene: -
j_gene: TRBJ1-2
v_gene: TRBV7-3
CDR3aa: CASSLIGLSGYTF
CDR3nt: TGTGCCAGCAGCTTAATTGGGCTCTCTGGCTACACCTTC

abundance: -
d_gene: -
j_gene: TRBJ1-2
v_gene: TRBV5-1
CDR3aa: CASSLDPGTSNYGYTF
CDR3nt: TGCGCCAGCAGCTTGGATCCTGGGACTTCTAACTATGGCTACACCTTC

abundance: -
d_gene: -
j_gene: TRBJ2-3
v_gene: TRBV4-1
CDR3aa: CASSHDTTYSITDTQYF
CDR3nt: TGCGCCAGCAGCCATGACACAACTTACTCAATCACAGATACGCAGTATTTT

abundance: few
d_gene: TRBD1
j_gene: TRBJ2-2
v_gene: TRBV19
CDR3aa: CASSIRTGANTGELFF
CDR3nt: TGTGCCAGTAGTATCAGGACAGGGGCGAACACCGGGGAGCTGTTTTTT

abundance: -
d_gene: -
j_gene: TRBJ2-5
v_gene: TRBV5-1
CDR3aa: CASSEALARGPETQYF
CDR3nt: TGCGCCAGCAGCGAGGCCCTAGCGAGGGGCCCAGAGACCCAGTACTTC

abundance: -
d_gene: -
j_gene: TRBJ2-3
v_gene: TRBV19
CDR3aa: CASSIGYRVEADTQYF
CDR3nt: TGTGCCAGTAGTATCGGTTACAGGGTAGAGGCAGATACGCAGTATTTT

abundance: -
d_gene: TRBD1
j_gene: TRBJ2-1
v_gene: TRBV7-2
CDR3aa: CASSNPGQGVNEQFF
CDR3nt: TGTGCCAGCAGTAATCCTGGACAGGGGGTCAATGAGCAGTTCTTC

abundance: -
d_gene: TRBD2
j_gene: TRBJ2-3
v_gene: TRBV5-1
CDR3aa: CASSFQAGDPTSTDTQYF
CDR3nt: TGCGCCAGCAGCTTCCAAGCGGGGGACCCGACTAGCACAGATACGCAGTATTTT

abundance: -
d_gene: TRBD2
j_gene: TRBJ2-5
v_gene: TRBV6-6
CDR3aa: CASSKGLAGDQETQYF
CDR3nt: TGTGCCAGCAGTAAGGGGCTAGCGGGGGACCAAGAGACCCAGTACTTC

abundance: -
d_gene: -
j_gene: TRBJ1-1
v_gene: TRBV25-1
CDR3aa: CASSGTVQEAFF
CDR3nt: TGTGCCAGCAGTGGGACAGTCCAAGAAGCTTTCTTT

abundance: once
d_gene: -
j_gene: TRBJ1-2
v_gene: TRBV27
CDR3aa: CAREYGYTF
CDR3nt: TGTGCCAGGGAGTATGGCTACACCTTC

abundance: -
d_gene: TRBD1
j_gene: TRBJ1-2
v_gene: TRBV24-1
CDR3aa: CATSQGGVDGYTF
CDR3nt: TGTGCCACCAGCCAGGGGGGCGTCGATGGCTACACCTTC

abundance: -
d_gene: TRBD2
j_gene: TRBJ2-3
v_gene: TRBV7-2
CDR3aa: CASSFSGGIDTQYF
CDR3nt: TGTGCCAGCAGCTTCAGCGGGGGTATAGATACGCAGTATTTT

abundance: -
d_gene: TRBD2
j_gene: TRBJ2-7
v_gene: TRBV5-1
CDR3aa: CASSLRLAHEQYF
CDR3nt: TGCGCCAGCAGCTTGCGACTAGCCCACGAGCAGTACTTC

abundance: -
d_gene: -
j_gene: TRBJ2-2
v_gene: TRBV30
CDR3aa: CAWSVARGTGELFF
CDR3nt: TGTGCCTGGAGTGTAGCCCGGGGGACCGGGGAGCTGTTTTTT

abundance: few
d_gene: -
j_gene: TRBJ1-1
v_gene: TRBV30
CDR3aa: CAGKTGPNTEAFF
CDR3nt: TGTGCCGGTAAGACAGGACCAAACACTGAAGCTTTCTTT

abundance: few
d_gene: -
j_gene: TRBJ1-2
v_gene: TRBV5-4
CDR3aa: CASRRRGGSYGYTF
CDR3nt: TGTGCCAGCAGACGGAGGGGGGGGAGCTATGGCTACACCTTC

abundance: -
d_gene: TRBD2
j_gene: TRBJ2-3
v_gene: TRBV11-2
CDR3aa: CASSAGTSGLAQYF
CDR3nt: TGTGCCAGCAGCGCGGGGACTAGCGGGTTAGCGCAGTATTTT

abundance: -
d_gene: TRBD2
j_gene: TRBJ2-3
v_gene: TRBV9
CDR3aa: CASSVEAGGRSDTQYF
CDR3nt: TGTGCCAGCAGCGTAGAAGCGGGGGGGCGGTCAGATACGCAGTATTTT

abundance: -
d_gene: -
j_gene: TRBJ1-3
v_gene: TRBV4-2
CDR3aa: CASSSREKINTIYF
CDR3nt: TGTGCCAGCAGCTCCCGAGAGAAAATCAACACCATATATTTT

abundance: -
d_gene: TRBD1
j_gene: TRBJ1-1
v_gene: TRBV10-3
CDR3aa: CAITAGGKGTEAFF
CDR3nt: TGTGCCATCACCGCAGGGGGTAAAGGCACTGAAGCTTTCTTT